This TCR beta chain appears in the sequencing data of a study of cytomegalovirus exposure and HLA in healthy donors. Study outcomes and limitations: Reported results showed that the classifier diagnosed cytomegalovirus status with high specificity and sensitivity.

Trimming shortened V by 1 base and J by 0 bases, and 8 bases separated the two germline ends. CDR1 is SGHRS, CDR2 YFSETQ, per germline. The CDR3 is 15 residues long. Assay used: immunoSEQ multiplex PCR; TCRdb lists only in-frame clones, some missing. The sample consists of 150,000 to 250,000 clones, 80% to 90% of them appearing once. Note on this clone: Antigen unknown.

This TCR derives from a woman aged 25 to 39 in good health and CMV-seropositive. The sequenced sample was PBMCs. The chain employs TRBV5-1 and TRBJ1-5; D not certain. The CDR3 loop reads CASSLWGDSNQPQHF. The CDR3 bases are TGCGCCAGCAGCTTGTGGGGAGATAGCAATCAGCCCCAGCATTTT.